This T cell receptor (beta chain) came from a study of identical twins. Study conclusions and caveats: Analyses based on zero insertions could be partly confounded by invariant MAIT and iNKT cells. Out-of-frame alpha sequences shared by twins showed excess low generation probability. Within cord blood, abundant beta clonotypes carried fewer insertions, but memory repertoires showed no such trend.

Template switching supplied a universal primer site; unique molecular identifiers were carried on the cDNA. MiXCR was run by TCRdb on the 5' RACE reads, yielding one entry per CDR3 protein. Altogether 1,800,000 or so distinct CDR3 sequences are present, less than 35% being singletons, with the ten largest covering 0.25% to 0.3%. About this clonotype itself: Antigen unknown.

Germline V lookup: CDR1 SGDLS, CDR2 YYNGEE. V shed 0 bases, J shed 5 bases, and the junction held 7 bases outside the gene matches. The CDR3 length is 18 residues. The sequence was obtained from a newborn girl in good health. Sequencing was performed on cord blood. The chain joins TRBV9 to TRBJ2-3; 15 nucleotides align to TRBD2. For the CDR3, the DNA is TGTGCCAGCAGCGTAGCTACGGGACTAGCGGGAGGTGGAGATACGCAGTATTTT. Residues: CASSVATGLAGGGDTQYF.